The 12 T cell receptor beta chains below all came from one sample that was sequenced in a study of blood T cell repertoires in COVID-19. The protocol was immunoSEQ multiplex PCR, while the TCRdb copy is restricted to in-frame clones and leaves out a portion. Of about 110,000 clones detected, around 81% appear once; the ten largest clones hold approximately 4.1%. The specimen sequenced was peripheral blood. These receptors were collected from a woman between 70 and 85 years old with acute or convalescent COVID-19.

The rearrangement uses TRBV5-4 and TRBJ2-1; 10 nucleotides align to TRBD1. Germline trimming cut 2 bases from V and 8 bases from J; bases unmatched to any gene: 7. Germline V gives CDR1 SGHNT, CDR2 YYREEE (reference sequence). This CDR3 is 15 amino acids long. CDR3 DNA: TGTGCCAGCAGCTTACGACAGGGGGCTCTGGATGAGCAGTTCTTC. Encoded protein: CASSLRQGALDEQFF. Combining the CDR3 with reference TRBV5-4 and TRBJ2-1 gives the whole variable domain ETGVTQSPTHLIKTRGQQVTLRCSSQSGHNTVSWYQQALGQGPQFIFQYYREEENGRGNFPPRFSGLQFPNYSSELNVNALELDDSALYLCASSLRQGALDEQFFGPGTRLTVL.

The gene calls are TRBV5-6 and TRBJ2-1, with D possibly matching TRBD1 (5 bases). The CDR3 totals 15 residues. Germline V lookup: CDR1 SGHDT, CDR2 YYEEEE. Trimming pared 4 bases from V and 3 bases from J, leaving 14 bases between. This CDR3 reads CASSLQGNHYNEQFF. CDR3 nucleotide sequence: TGTGCCAGCAGCCTTCAGGGTAACCACTACAATGAGCAGTTCTTC.

The chain couples TRBV2 to TRBJ1-5; no clear D gene. Germline V gene sequence: CDR1 SNHLY, CDR2 FYNNEI. This CDR3 is 13 amino acids long. Trimming took 4 bases from V and 3 from J, leaving 7 bases between them. The DNA of the CDR3 is TGTGCCAGCAGTGGGCAGTTCAATCAGCCCCAGCATTTT. It translates to CASSGQFNQPQHF.

This chain connects TRBV5-1 to TRBJ2-1, with a possible D match to TRBD2 (6 bases). Per germline, CDR1 SGHRS and CDR2 YFSETQ. The V and J ends lost 1 base and 2 bases respectively, with 13 bases between them. The CDR3 runs to 16 residues. The CDR3 here is CASSLIGGGAYNEQFF. CDR3 DNA: TGCGCCAGCAGCTTGATCGGAGGCGGGGCCTACAATGAGCAGTTCTTC.

The chain couples TRBV5-1 to TRBJ2-5, with D possibly being TRBD1 (6 bases). The CDR3 spans 13 residues. Trimming removed 7 bases from V and 4 bases from J, with 14 bases in between. The V gene's germline CDR1 is SGHRS and CDR2 YFSETQ. The CDR3 DNA reads TGCGCCAGCGGATCCTCGGACAGAGAGACCCAGTACTTC. This translates into CASGSSDRETQYF.

This clone was observed a few times. The J gene is TRBJ1-2, the V gene TRBV7-2; 7 bases match TRBD1. The V gene's germline CDR1 is SGHTA and CDR2 FQGNSA. Unmatched junction bases numbered 8, after V lost 2 bases and J lost 2 bases. CDR3 size: 16 residues. The CDR3 sequence is CASSLMTGTANYGYTF. The CDR3 DNA reads TGTGCCAGCAGCTTAATGACAGGGACCGCGAACTATGGCTACACCTTC.

V and J are TRBV3-1 (or the pseudogene TRBV3-2) and TRBJ2-2; D is unresolved. Trimming cost V 0 bases and J 4 bases, with 18 bases left between them. The germline gives CDR1 LGHDT, CDR2 YNNKEL (reference sequence). The CDR3 totals 18 residues. The CDR3 region has the DNA TGTGCCAGCAGCCAAGATACCCTTTTGGTGTACGGCACCGGGGAGCTGTTTTTT. It specifies CASSQDTLLVYGTGELFF.

The chain couples TRBV3-1 (or the pseudogene TRBV3-2) to TRBJ2-7; TRBD2 agrees at 7 bases. This CDR3 has 15 amino acids. Germline V CDR1 and CDR2: LGHDT, YNNKEL (reference sequence). V shed 5 bases and J 5 bases; nucleotides not matched to a gene: 12. The CDR3, as DNA: TGTGCCAGCAGCGCGTCCCGGGGGGTGTTCGACGAGCAGTACGTC. It encodes CASSASRGVFDEQYV.

The chain recombines TRBV2 with TRBJ2-1, with D possibly TRBD1 on 6 matching bases. The CDR3 is made up of 15 amino acids. CDR1 is SNHLY and CDR2 is FYNNEI in the germline V gene. V shed 6 bases and J shed 6 bases, with 18 bases lying between them. CDR3 coding DNA: TGTGCCAGCAGAAGCAGCAACAGGGAAGGCAATGAGCAGTTCTTC. Protein: CASRSSNREGNEQFF.

This chain connects TRBV5-1 to TRBJ1-1; tentatively, D is TRBD1 (6 bases). The germline gives CDR1 SGHRS, CDR2 YFSETQ. This CDR3 comprises 14 residues. Between the trimmed V and J ends, which lost 1 base and 1 base, there was a span of 8 bases. Here the CDR3 reads CASSLTTGNTEAFF. DNA of the CDR3: TGCGCCAGCAGCTTGACGACAGGGAACACTGAAGCTTTCTTT.

J is TRBJ2-3 and V is TRBV6-5; 9 bases line up with TRBD1. This CDR3 is built from 16 residues. Losses at the gene ends were 3 bases for V and 0 bases for J; bases not matched to a gene: 4. Germline values: CDR1 MNHEY, CDR2 SVGAGI. For the CDR3, the DNA is TGTGCCAGCAGTTATGGGACAGGGAAAAGCACAGATACGCAGTATTTT. The encoded protein is CASSYGTGKSTDTQYF.

The chain recombines TRBV7-3 with TRBJ2-7, with D maybe TRBD1 (5 bases). V was clipped by 2 bases and J by 2 bases, with 10 bases between them. This CDR3 region has 14 residues. Germline CDR1 and CDR2: SGHTA and FQGTGA. The CDR3 reads CASSLFQGPYEQYF. The CDR3 DNA reads TGTGCCAGCAGCTTATTCCAGGGTCCCTACGAGCAGTACTTC.